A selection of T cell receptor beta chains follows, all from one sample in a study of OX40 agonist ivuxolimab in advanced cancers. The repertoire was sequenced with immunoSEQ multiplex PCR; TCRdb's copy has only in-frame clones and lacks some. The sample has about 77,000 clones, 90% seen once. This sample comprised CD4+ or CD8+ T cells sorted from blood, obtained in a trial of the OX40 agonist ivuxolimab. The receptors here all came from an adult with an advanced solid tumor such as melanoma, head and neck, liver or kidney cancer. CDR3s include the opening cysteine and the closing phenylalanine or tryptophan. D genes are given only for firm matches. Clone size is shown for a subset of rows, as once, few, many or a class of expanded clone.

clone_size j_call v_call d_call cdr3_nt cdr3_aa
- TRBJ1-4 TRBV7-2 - TGTGCCAGCAGCCGCTCACCAGATGAAAAACTGTTTTTT CASSRSPDEKLFF
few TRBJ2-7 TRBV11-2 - TGTGCCAGCACCGACACGGGTGGAGGCCGCTCCTACGAGCAGTACTTC CASTDTGGGRSYEQYF
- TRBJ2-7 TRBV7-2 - TGTGCCAGCAGCTCCCAAGGTGCCGAGCAGTACTTC CASSSQGAEQYF
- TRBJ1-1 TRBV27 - TGTGCCAGCACTCCCCATATGGGTGTCGCTGAAGCTTTCTTT CASTPHMGVAEAFF
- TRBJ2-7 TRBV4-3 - TGCGCCAGCAGCCCCCTTCTGGGGGGGCGCGAGCAGTACTTC CASSPLLGGREQYF
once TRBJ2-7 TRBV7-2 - TGTGCCAGCAGCTTAGCGGGACCTCCGTACTTC CASSLAGPPYF
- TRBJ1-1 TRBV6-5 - TGTGCCAGCAGTTATTCACTTAACACTGAAGCTTTCTTT CASSYSLNTEAFF
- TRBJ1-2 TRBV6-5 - TGTGCCAGCAGTTACTCGGTGGGAGGCTACACCTTC CASSYSVGGYTF
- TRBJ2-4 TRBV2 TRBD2 TGTGCCAGCAGTGGACCTGGGCCGGGGGGGATCTACTTC CASSGPGPGGIYF
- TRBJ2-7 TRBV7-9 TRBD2 TGTGCCAGCAGCGCCCGGCGGGGGGGGCGGGATGGGGAGCAGTACTTC CASSARRGGRDGEQYF
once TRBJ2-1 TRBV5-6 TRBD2 TGTGCCAGCAGCGCCGGGGGAGGGCCCTACAATGAGCAGTTCTTC CASSAGGGPYNEQFF
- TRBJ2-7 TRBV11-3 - TGTGCCAGCAGCTTAGATCCGGGCTCGGGGGAGCAGTACTTC CASSLDPGSGEQYF
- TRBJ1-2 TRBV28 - TGTGCCAGCAGTTTAGGGGCCTTCTATGGCTACACCTTC CASSLGAFYGYTF
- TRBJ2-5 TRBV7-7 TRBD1 TGTGCCAGCGGGGACAGGGAGACCCAGTACTTC CASGDRETQYF
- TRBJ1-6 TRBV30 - TGTGCCTGGAGAAGGGCCCACCACTCCTATAATTCACCCCTCCACTTT CAWRRAHHSYNSPLHF
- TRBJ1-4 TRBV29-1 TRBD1 TGCAGCGTAGCCAGGGACAGCAATGAAAAACTGTTTTTT CSVARDSNEKLFF
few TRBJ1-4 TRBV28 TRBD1 TGTGCCAGCAGTTCGGGGACAGCAACGGGGGAAAAACTGTTTTTT CASSSGTATGEKLFF
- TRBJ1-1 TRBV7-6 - TGTGCCAGCAGCTTCACGGTGGACACTGAAGCTTTCTTT CASSFTVDTEAFF
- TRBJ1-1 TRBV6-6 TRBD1 TGTGCCAGCAGCTCCGGTTGGGGGGGACAGAGCCATGAAGCTTTCTTT CASSSGWGGQSHEAFF
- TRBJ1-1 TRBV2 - TGTGCCAGCGGTATCGGGGCAGCTAACACTGAAGCTTTCTTT CASGIGAANTEAFF
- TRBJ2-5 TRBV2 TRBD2 TGTGCCAGCAGTCTTGCCCCTCCGGGACTAGGAGAGACCCAGTACTTC CASSLAPPGLGETQYF
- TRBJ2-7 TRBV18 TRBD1 TGTGCCAGCTCACCACCGGGACAGGGCACCTACGAGCAGTACTTC CASSPPGQGTYEQYF
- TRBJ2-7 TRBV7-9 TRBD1 TGTGCCAGCAGGTTTGGCGGGACAGGGGTCCACGAGCAGTACTTC CASRFGGTGVHEQYF
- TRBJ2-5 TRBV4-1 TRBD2 TGCGCCAGCAGCCAAGACCGGACTAGCGGGGGTAGGAGTGGAGAGACCCAGTACTTC CASSQDRTSGGRSGETQYF